This T cell receptor (beta chain) was identified during a study of blood T cell repertoires in COVID-19. Turning to the study itself: Sites across the United States, Italy and Spain contributed samples from acute and convalescent COVID-19. Sample material is recorded as cDNA or gDNA derived from T cells, B-cell-depleted T cells, or PBMCs.

Clones were sequenced by immunoSEQ multiplex PCR, and TCRdb holds only the in-frame ones, with some missing. The data hold 150,000 to 200,000 clones, with 85% observed a single time. To note about this clone: The junction does not match germline at one end; this may be a read error.

CDR3 length: 16 residues. The germline gives CDR1 MNHNS, CDR2 SASEGT. This TCR was recovered from a woman aged 55 to 70 with acute or convalescent COVID-19. The V gene is TRBV6-1, the J gene TRBJ1-2, with TRBD1 matching 8 bases. Material for sequencing was peripheral blood. The CDR3 region has the DNA TGTGCCAGCAGTGAAACTCTGGGACAGGCTTCCTATCGCTACACCTTC. It is translated as CASSETLGQASYRYTF.